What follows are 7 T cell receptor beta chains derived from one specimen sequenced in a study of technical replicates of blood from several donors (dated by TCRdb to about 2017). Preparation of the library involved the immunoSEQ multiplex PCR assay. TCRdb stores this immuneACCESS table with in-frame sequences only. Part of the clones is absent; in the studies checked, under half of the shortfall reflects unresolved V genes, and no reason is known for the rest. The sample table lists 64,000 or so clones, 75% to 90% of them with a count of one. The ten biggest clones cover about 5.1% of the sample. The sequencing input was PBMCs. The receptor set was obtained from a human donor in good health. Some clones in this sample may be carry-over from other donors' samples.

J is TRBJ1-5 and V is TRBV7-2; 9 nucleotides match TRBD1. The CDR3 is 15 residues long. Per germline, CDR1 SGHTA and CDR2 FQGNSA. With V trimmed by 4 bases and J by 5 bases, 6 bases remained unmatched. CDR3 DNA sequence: TGTGCCAGCAGCTCTACAGGGGGCGTCGATCAGCCCCAGCATTTT. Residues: CASSSTGGVDQPQHF.

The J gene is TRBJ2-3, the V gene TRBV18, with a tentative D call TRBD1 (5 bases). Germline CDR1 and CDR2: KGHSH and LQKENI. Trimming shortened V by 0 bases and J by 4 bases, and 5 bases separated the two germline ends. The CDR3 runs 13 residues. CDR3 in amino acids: CASSPPGADTQYF. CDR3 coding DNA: TGTGCCAGCTCACCACCAGGGGCAGATACGCAGTATTTT.

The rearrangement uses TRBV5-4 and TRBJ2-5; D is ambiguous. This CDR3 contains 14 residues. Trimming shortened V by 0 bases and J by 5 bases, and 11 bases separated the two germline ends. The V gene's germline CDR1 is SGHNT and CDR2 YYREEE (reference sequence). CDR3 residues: CASSLGAGRETQYF. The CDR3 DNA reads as TGTGCCAGCAGCTTGGGGGCCGGTCGGGAGACCCAGTACTTC. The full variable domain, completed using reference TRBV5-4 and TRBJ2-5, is ETGVTQSPTHLIKTRGQQVTLRCSSQSGHNTVSWYQQALGQGPQFIFQYYREEENGRGNFPPRFSGLQFPNYSSELNVNALELDDSALYLCASSLGAGRETQYFGPGTRLLVL.

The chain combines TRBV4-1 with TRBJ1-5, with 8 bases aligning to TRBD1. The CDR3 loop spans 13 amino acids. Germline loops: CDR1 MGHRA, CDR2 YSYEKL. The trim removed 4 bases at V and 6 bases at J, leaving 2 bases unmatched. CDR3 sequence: CASSPTGGQPQHF. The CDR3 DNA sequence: TGCGCCAGCAGCCCTACAGGGGGTCAGCCCCAGCATTTT.

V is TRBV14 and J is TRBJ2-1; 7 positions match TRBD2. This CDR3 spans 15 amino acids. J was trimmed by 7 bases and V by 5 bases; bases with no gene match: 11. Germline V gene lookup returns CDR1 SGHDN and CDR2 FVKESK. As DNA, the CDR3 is TGTGCCAGCAGCAATGGACTAGTGGGGCGGAATGAGCAGTTCTTC. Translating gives CASSNGLVGRNEQFF.

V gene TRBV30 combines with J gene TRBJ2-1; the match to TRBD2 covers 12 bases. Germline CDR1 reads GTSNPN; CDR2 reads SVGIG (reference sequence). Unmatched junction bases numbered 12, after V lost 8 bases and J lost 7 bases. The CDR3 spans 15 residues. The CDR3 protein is CARDSGLAGSNEQFF. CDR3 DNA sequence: TGTGCCCGAGATTCGGGACTAGCGGGCTCTAATGAGCAGTTCTTC.

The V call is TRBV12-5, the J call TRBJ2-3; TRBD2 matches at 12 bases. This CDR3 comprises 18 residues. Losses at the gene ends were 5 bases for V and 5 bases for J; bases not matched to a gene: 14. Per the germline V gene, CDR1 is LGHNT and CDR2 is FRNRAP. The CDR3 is CASGLIPTSGGSIDTQYF. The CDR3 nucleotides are TGTGCTAGTGGTCTCATCCCCACTAGCGGGGGGAGTATAGATACGCAGTATTTT.